Listed below are T cell receptor beta chains from one sample, sequenced in a study of blood T cells in healthy people across ages. TCRdb recomputed calls from the 5' RACE reads with MiXCR, one row per CDR3 protein. The sample has around 800,000 distinct CDR3 sequences, about a quarter seen once. This sample also appeared in a second study, on T cells of mothers and their children.

Specimen: blood. These receptors were taken from a boy aged 10-17 years in good health. Each CDR3 is given with its conserved first and last residue. A D gene is named only where the DNA matches it firmly. Some rows have no size entry. The others give once, few or many, or a class for an expanded clone.

V	J	D	length	size	DNA	CDR3
TRBV6-5	TRBJ2-7	TRBD1	14	few	TGTGCCAGCAAGCCCCGGGACAGGGTCTCCGAGCAGTACTTC	CASKPRDRVSEQYF
TRBV21-1	TRBJ2-5	-	16	-	TGTGCCAGCAGCAAAGAGCGAGCGGGGATACAAGAGACCCAGTACTTC	CASSKERAGIQETQYF
TRBV29-1	TRBJ2-1	TRBD2	13	-	TGCAGCGGAGGACTAGCGGGGGCGGGTGAGCAGTTCTTC	CSGGLAGAGEQFF
TRBV25-1	TRBJ1-4	-	15	-	TGTGCCAGCGCCCCCAGGGTCCAAACTAATGAAAAACTGTTTTTT	CASAPRVQTNEKLFF
TRBV18	TRBJ1-1	TRBD1	15	few	TGTGCCAGCTCACCTAGGACAGGTGGGTACACTGAAGCTTTCTTT	CASSPRTGGYTEAFF
TRBV19	TRBJ2-1	TRBD2	12	-	TGTGCCAGTAGTATACTAGCGGGGGGGCAGTTCTTC	CASSILAGGQFF
TRBV20-1	TRBJ2-3	TRBD2	16	few	TGCAGTGCTAGTTCATCCTCGACTAGCGGCACAGATACGCAGTATTTT	CSASSSSTSGTDTQYF
TRBV5-1	TRBJ1-6	-	15	-	TGCGCCAGCAGCTTGGGACAGGCGGGTTCGGCACCCCTCCACTTT	CASSLGQAGSAPLHF
TRBV28	TRBJ1-2	-	16	few	TGTGCCAGCAGTTTTCGTGTGCGGCTTTCCACGGGTGGCTACACCTTC	CASSFRVRLSTGGYTF
TRBV15	TRBJ2-6	TRBD2	19	-	TGTGCCACCAGCAGAGATAAGGCTAGCGGGGGGGCTGGGGCCAACGTCCTGACTTTC	CATSRDKASGGAGANVLTF
TRBV6-1	TRBJ2-1	-	12	-	TGTGCCAGCAGTGCGTCCTACAATGAGCAGTTCTTC	CASSASYNEQFF
TRBV7-6	TRBJ1-6	-	15	-	TGTGCCAGCAGCTTATCATCTCAGATGAATTCACCCCTCCACTTT	CASSLSSQMNSPLHF
TRBV10-3	TRBJ2-5	TRBD2	14	few	TGTGCCACCCGGGTTAGCGGGGACCAAGAGACCCAGTACTTC	CATRVSGDQETQYF
TRBV9	TRBJ2-3	-	15	-	TGTGCCAGCAGCGTAGATGGTCCTCGCACAGATACGCAGTATTTT	CASSVDGPRTDTQYF
TRBV18	TRBJ1-2	-	12	-	TGTGCCAGCTCACCGGCAGCCTATGGCTACACCTTC	CASSPAAYGYTF
TRBV12-3/TRBV12-4	TRBJ2-2	TRBD1	14	-	TGTGCCAGCAGTTTTGAGGGGGCTACCGGGGAGCTGTTTTTT	CASSFEGATGELFF
TRBV20-1	TRBJ2-1	-	13	-	TGCAGTGCTATTTCCAGGGGGGACGATGAGCAGTTCTTC	CSAISRGDDEQFF
TRBV5-1	TRBJ1-1	TRBD1	17	few	TGCGCCAGCAGTTCCCGACAGGGCCAGGGGATGAACACTGAAGCTTTCTTT	CASSSRQGQGMNTEAFF
TRBV12-3/TRBV12-4	TRBJ1-5	-	12	few	TGTGCCAGCAGCTGGGCCAATCAGCCCCAGCATTTT	CASSWANQPQHF
TRBV3-1	TRBJ2-3	-	16	few	TGTGCCAGCAGCCAAGACGGAGGCTCGTCCCCGAGTACGCAGTATTTT	CASSQDGGSSPSTQYF
TRBV5-6	TRBJ2-7	-	13	-	TGTGCCAGCAGCCTGATTCCTAACCACGAGCAGTACTTC	CASSLIPNHEQYF
TRBV20-1	TRBJ2-5	-	14	-	TGCTCCTTGAGGCCCCAGACTGGGGAAGAGACCCAGTACTTC	CSLRPQTGEETQYF
TRBV20-1	TRBJ2-1	TRBD2	15	few	TGCAGTGCTAGAGATGCCGTCAGGACTAGCAATGAGCAGTTCTTC	CSARDAVRTSNEQFF
TRBV6-6	TRBJ2-7	TRBD2	14	-	TGTGCCAGCAGTTACCAGCGGGGGGCGTACGAGCAGTACTTC	CASSYQRGAYEQYF
TRBV20-1	TRBJ2-7	TRBD1	18	-	TGCAGTGCTAGTAGACAGGGGTTAGATTGGGACTCTTCCTACGAGCAGTACTTC	CSASRQGLDWDSSYEQYF
TRBV12-3/TRBV12-4	TRBJ2-7	-	14	-	TGTGCCAGCAGCCCCGACAGTATTACCTACGAGCAGTACTTC	CASSPDSITYEQYF
TRBV7-2	TRBJ2-1	-	12	-	TGTGCCAGCAGCTTGAGGAACAATGAGCAGTTCTTC	CASSLRNNEQFF
TRBV9	TRBJ2-7	-	13	few	TGTGCCAGCAGCGGCGACTACCCCTACGAGCAGTACTTC	CASSGDYPYEQYF
TRBV20-1	TRBJ2-3	TRBD2	16	few	TGCAGTGCTAGTACCGGAGCGGGGGGCTACCCAGATACGCAGTATTTT	CSASTGAGGYPDTQYF
TRBV7-9	TRBJ1-2	-	15	-	TGTGCCAGCAGCTTCGCCGGGGCGGATATGGGAGGCTACACCTTC	CASSFAGADMGGYTF
TRBV5-5	TRBJ2-3	-	13	-	TGTGCCAGCACATACCAACCCGGGGATACGCAGTATTTT	CASTYQPGDTQYF
TRBV7-9	TRBJ2-6	-	17	-	TGTGCCAGCAGTTCATCAAGGGGCTTCTCTGGGGCCAACGTCCTGACTTTC	CASSSSRGFSGANVLTF
TRBV7-6	TRBJ1-4	TRBD1	13	few	TGTGCCAGCAGTCACCGCAGGGGGGAAAAACTGTTTTTT	CASSHRRGEKLFF
TRBV7-2	TRBJ2-5	-	14	few	TGTGCCAGCAGCTTCGTGGTGGCGGCAGAGACCCAGTACTTC	CASSFVVAAETQYF
TRBV11-2	TRBJ2-5	TRBD2	16	few	TGTGCCAGCAGCTTAGGGCGAGCGGGGGGGGTGGAGACCCAGTACTTC	CASSLGRAGGVETQYF
TRBV6-1	TRBJ2-7	-	14	few	TGTGCCAGCAGTGAAGATGTTAGGGGTGTCGAGCAGTACTTC	CASSEDVRGVEQYF
TRBV5-1	TRBJ1-1	TRBD1	16	few	TGCGCCAGCAGTAGACAGGGATTGGCGATGAACACTGAAGCTTTCTTT	CASSRQGLAMNTEAFF
TRBV2	TRBJ2-5	-	13	-	TGTGCCAGCAGTGATGCCCCGGGGGAGACCCAGTACTTC	CASSDAPGETQYF
TRBV5-1	TRBJ2-5	-	14	-	TGCGCCAGCAGCAAGGTGCTACCCTCGGAGACCCAGTACTTC	CASSKVLPSETQYF
TRBV10-3	TRBJ1-2	TRBD1	16	few	TGTGCCATCAGTGAGTTTCTTGGACAGGCGAGCTATGGCTACACCTTC	CAISEFLGQASYGYTF
TRBV21-1	TRBJ1-1	-	16	-	TGTGCCAGCAGCACACGGGCCAGCAGGGTGAACACTGAAGCTTTCTTT	CASSTRASRVNTEAFF
TRBV16	TRBJ1-4	-	15	-	TGTGCCAGCAGCCAATCGATCACAGCAGGGGAAAAACTGTTTTTT	CASSQSITAGEKLFF
TRBV10-2	TRBJ2-7	TRBD1	15	-	TGCGCCAGCAGTGACCGGGGACAGGGTACCTACGAGCAGTACTTC	CASSDRGQGTYEQYF
TRBV7-9	TRBJ2-7	-	15	-	TGTGTCAGCAGCTTAGCCGTCGGGCCAACCTACGAGCAGTACTTC	CVSSLAVGPTYEQYF
TRBV11-2	TRBJ2-7	-	15	-	TGTGCCAGCAGCTTAGGGACACAGCTTGAGGGTTTTCAGTACTTC	CASSLGTQLEGFQYF
TRBV12-3/TRBV12-4	TRBJ1-2	TRBD1	14	many	TGTGCCAGCAGTTTATCCGGGGACAGCTATGGCTACACCTTC	CASSLSGDSYGYTF
TRBV5-1	TRBJ1-1	-	18	few	TGCGCCAGCAGCTTGCGTCTTATGCAGGGTTATGGGCACACTGAAGCTTTCTTT	CASSLRLMQGYGHTEAFF
TRBV20-1	TRBJ2-7	-	11	-	TGCAGTGCTGCCGGGACCCCGGGGCAGTACTTC	CSAAGTPGQYF
TRBV5-1	TRBJ2-3	-	13	-	TGCGCCAGCAGCTTGGGGGCTAGCGAGACGCAGTATTTT	CASSLGASETQYF
TRBV2	TRBJ2-5	-	13	-	TGTGCCAGCAGTGAAACAGGGCCCGAGACCCAGTACTTC	CASSETGPETQYF
TRBV5-1	TRBJ2-7	-	15	few	TGCGCCAGCAGCTTGTTCGGGGAAAGCTCCTACGAGCAGTACTTC	CASSLFGESSYEQYF
TRBV12-3/TRBV12-4	TRBJ1-5	TRBD1	14	-	TGTGCCAGCAGAACCGGGACAGTAAATCAGCCCCAGCATTTT	CASRTGTVNQPQHF
TRBV20-1	TRBJ1-2	TRBD1	16	-	TGCAGTGCTAGAAGCTTAGCCGGGACAGGGGGCTGGGGCTACACCTTC	CSARSLAGTGGWGYTF
TRBV20-1	TRBJ2-5	-	20	-	TGCAGTGCTAGCGACCGAGGGGGAATACTAGCCCTGTTCCCCGTCATTCCCCAGTACTTC	CSASDRGGILALFPVIPQYF
TRBV2	TRBJ2-1	-	15	-	TGTGCCAGCAGTGAAGAAGCGTCGCTCTACAATGAGCAGTTCTTC	CASSEEASLYNEQFF
TRBV15	TRBJ1-4	-	15	-	TGTGCCACCAGCAGAGTACAGGCAACCAATGAAAAACTGTTTTTT	CATSRVQATNEKLFF
TRBV10-3	TRBJ1-1	-	13	few	TGTGCCATCAGTGAGTCGGTGGGCACCGAAGCTTTCTTT	CAISESVGTEAFF
TRBV9	TRBJ1-1	-	15	few	TGTGCCAGCAGCGTAGGGGCAGGGAAGAGGACTGAAGCTTTCTTT	CASSVGAGKRTEAFF
TRBV7-2	TRBJ1-3	-	18	-	TGTGCCAGCAGCCAACCTTCGGGCCGGCCGAGCTCTGGAAACACCATATATTTT	CASSQPSGRPSSGNTIYF